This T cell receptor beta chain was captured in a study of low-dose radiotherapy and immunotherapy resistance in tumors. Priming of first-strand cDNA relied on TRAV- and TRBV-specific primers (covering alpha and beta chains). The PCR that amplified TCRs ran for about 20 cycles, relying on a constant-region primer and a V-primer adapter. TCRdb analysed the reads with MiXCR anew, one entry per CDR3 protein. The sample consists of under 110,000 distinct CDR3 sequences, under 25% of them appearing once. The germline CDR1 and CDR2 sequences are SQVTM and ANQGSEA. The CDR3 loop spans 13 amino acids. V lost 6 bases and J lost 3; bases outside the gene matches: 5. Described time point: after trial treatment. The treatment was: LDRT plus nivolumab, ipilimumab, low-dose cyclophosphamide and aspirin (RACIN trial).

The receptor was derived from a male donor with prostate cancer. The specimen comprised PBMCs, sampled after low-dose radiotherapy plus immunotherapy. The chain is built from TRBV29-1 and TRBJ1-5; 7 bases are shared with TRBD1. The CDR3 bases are TGCAGCGTGGGTGACAGGGACAATCAGCCCCAGCATTTT. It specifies CSVGDRDNQPQHF.